This is a list of T cell receptor beta chains from one sample in a study of blood T cell repertoires in COVID-19. Assay used: immunoSEQ multiplex PCR; TCRdb lists only in-frame clones, some missing. The sample has 200,000 to 250,000 clones; 85% are singletons. Sequenced: peripheral blood. The receptors originated from a man in his forties or fifties with acute or convalescent COVID-19. Both conserved end residues are part of each CDR3. Fields, in order: CDR3 DNA, CDR3 protein, clone size, D gene, J gene, V gene. D genes are given only for firm matches. Rows may omit the clone size; those that give it use once, few, many or a size class.

cdr3_nt: TGTGCCAGCAGCCAAGGAGGGGTTGAGGGGGCGAATGGTGGCTACACCTTC; cdr3_aa: CASSQGGVEGANGGYTF; clone_size: NA; d_call: TRBD1; j_call: TRBJ1-2; v_call: TRBV3-1/TRBV3-2
cdr3_nt: TGCGCCAGCAGCCAAGATCCCAGGGGGAAAAATAATTCACCCCTCCACTTT; cdr3_aa: CASSQDPRGKNNSPLHF; clone_size: NA; d_call: TRBD1; j_call: TRBJ1-6; v_call: TRBV4-1
cdr3_nt: TGTGCCAGCAGCTGGACAGGACAGATCAATCAGCCCCAGCATTTT; cdr3_aa: CASSWTGQINQPQHF; clone_size: NA; d_call: TRBD1; j_call: TRBJ1-5; v_call: TRBV5-8
cdr3_nt: TGTGCCAGCAGTGAATTATTTTCCCTAGCCAAAAACATTCAGTACTTC; cdr3_aa: CASSELFSLAKNIQYF; clone_size: NA; d_call: NA; j_call: TRBJ2-4; v_call: TRBV6-1
cdr3_nt: TGTGCCAGCAGCCCAAGGACAGGGTCTGAAAAACTGTTTTTT; cdr3_aa: CASSPRTGSEKLFF; clone_size: NA; d_call: TRBD1; j_call: TRBJ1-4; v_call: TRBV7-9
cdr3_nt: TGTGCCAGCAGCGTAGGGTACCGGGACAGGGAAGATGGCTACACCTTC; cdr3_aa: CASSVGYRDREDGYTF; clone_size: NA; d_call: TRBD1; j_call: TRBJ1-2; v_call: TRBV9
cdr3_nt: TGTGCCAGCAGTGATACAGGGACTAGGGGCAATCAGCCCCAGCATTTT; cdr3_aa: CASSDTGTRGNQPQHF; clone_size: few; d_call: NA; j_call: TRBJ1-5; v_call: TRBV6-1
cdr3_nt: TGTGCCAGCAGCAACAATAGCCGCCAGCAGTACTTC; cdr3_aa: CASSNNSRQQYF; clone_size: NA; d_call: NA; j_call: TRBJ2-7; v_call: TRBV7-3
cdr3_nt: TGTGCCAGCAGCTTTGGTCTGCGGGGCGGGGGAGAGACCCAGTACTTC; cdr3_aa: CASSFGLRGGGETQYF; clone_size: NA; d_call: TRBD2; j_call: TRBJ2-5; v_call: TRBV7-3
cdr3_nt: TGTGCCAGCAGCGGTACGGGGTTAGATACGCAGTATTTT; cdr3_aa: CASSGTGLDTQYF; clone_size: NA; d_call: NA; j_call: TRBJ2-3; v_call: TRBV2
cdr3_nt: TGTGCCAGCAGCCCCCTCGGTGGCTATGGCTACACCTTC; cdr3_aa: CASSPLGGYGYTF; clone_size: NA; d_call: NA; j_call: TRBJ1-2; v_call: TRBV3-1/TRBV3-2
cdr3_nt: TGTGCCAGCACCTCGGGTAGCGGGGGGTACCAAGAGACCCAGTACTTC; cdr3_aa: CASTSGSGGYQETQYF; clone_size: NA; d_call: TRBD2; j_call: TRBJ2-5; v_call: TRBV2
cdr3_nt: TGTGCCAGCAGGCAACAGGGGCTAACTGAAGCTTTCTTT; cdr3_aa: CASRQQGLTEAFF; clone_size: NA; d_call: TRBD1; j_call: TRBJ1-1; v_call: TRBV27
cdr3_nt: TGTGCCAGCAGCGTCGACCAACCGGGTGAGCAGTACTTC; cdr3_aa: CASSVDQPGEQYF; clone_size: NA; d_call: NA; j_call: TRBJ2-7; v_call: TRBV9
cdr3_nt: TGCGCCAGCAGTGGGAGCCGGGGAAGGGAGACCCAGTACTTC; cdr3_aa: CASSGSRGRETQYF; clone_size: NA; d_call: NA; j_call: TRBJ2-5; v_call: TRBV10-2
cdr3_nt: TGTGCCAGCAGCCATTCGGGGGGGAGCTCCTACAATGAGCAGTTCTTC; cdr3_aa: CASSHSGGSSYNEQFF; clone_size: NA; d_call: TRBD2; j_call: TRBJ2-1; v_call: TRBV3-1/TRBV3-2
cdr3_nt: TGTGCCAGCAGCTTGCGGTCTAGCGGGGGAGATACGCAGTATTTT; cdr3_aa: CASSLRSSGGDTQYF; clone_size: NA; d_call: TRBD2; j_call: TRBJ2-3; v_call: TRBV13
cdr3_nt: TGCAGCGCAAAACCGACAGCCACTGAAGCTTTCTTT; cdr3_aa: CSAKPTATEAFF; clone_size: NA; d_call: NA; j_call: TRBJ1-1; v_call: TRBV29-1
cdr3_nt: TGTGCCAGCAGTGACGACAGGAATCAGCCCCAGCATTTT; cdr3_aa: CASSDDRNQPQHF; clone_size: few; d_call: NA; j_call: TRBJ1-5; v_call: TRBV2
cdr3_nt: TGTGCCAGCAGCCTTTCCGGGACAGGTACCTACGAGCAGTACTTC; cdr3_aa: CASSLSGTGTYEQYF; clone_size: NA; d_call: TRBD1; j_call: TRBJ2-7; v_call: TRBV28
cdr3_nt: TGTGCCAGCAGTGACTCGGGACAGGGGAACACCGGGGAGCTGTTTTTT; cdr3_aa: CASSDSGQGNTGELFF; clone_size: NA; d_call: TRBD1; j_call: TRBJ2-2; v_call: TRBV6-4
cdr3_nt: TGCGCCAGCAGCTCCGGGATAGCGGGGGGGATTACAGATACGCAGTATTTT; cdr3_aa: CASSSGIAGGITDTQYF; clone_size: NA; d_call: TRBD2; j_call: TRBJ2-3; v_call: TRBV5-1
cdr3_nt: TGCGCCAGCAGCCAGGACACCTACTATGGCTACACCTTC; cdr3_aa: CASSQDTYYGYTF; clone_size: NA; d_call: NA; j_call: TRBJ1-2; v_call: TRBV5-1
cdr3_nt: TGTGCTAGTGGTTTGCCCGGACTGTTAGGATATGAGCAGTTCTTC; cdr3_aa: CASGLPGLLGYEQFF; clone_size: NA; d_call: NA; j_call: TRBJ2-1; v_call: TRBV12-5
cdr3_nt: TGTGCCAGCAGCTTGGGCGGGGTCTACACCTTC; cdr3_aa: CASSLGGVYTF; clone_size: NA; d_call: NA; j_call: TRBJ1-2; v_call: TRBV5-6
cdr3_nt: TGCGCCAGCAGCGATGACAGGGGGGCCGGAGAAGCTTTCTTT; cdr3_aa: CASSDDRGAGEAFF; clone_size: NA; d_call: TRBD1; j_call: TRBJ1-1; v_call: TRBV5-1
cdr3_nt: TGTGCCAGCAGTCCAATGGACAGGGGGGTATATAGCAATCAGCCCCAGCATTTT; cdr3_aa: CASSPMDRGVYSNQPQHF; clone_size: NA; d_call: TRBD1; j_call: TRBJ1-5; v_call: TRBV5-6
cdr3_nt: TGTGCCAGCAGCCCAAGGGACAGGATGGTCGCCACCATATATTTT; cdr3_aa: CASSPRDRMVATIYF; clone_size: NA; d_call: TRBD1; j_call: TRBJ1-3; v_call: TRBV9
cdr3_nt: TGCGCCAGCAGCTTGGGACCTGGGACAGGGAGGAACACTGAAGCTTTCTTT; cdr3_aa: CASSLGPGTGRNTEAFF; clone_size: NA; d_call: TRBD1; j_call: TRBJ1-1; v_call: TRBV5-1
cdr3_nt: TGCAGTGCTAGCGGGGGGAAGACCCAGTACTTC; cdr3_aa: CSASGGKTQYF; clone_size: NA; d_call: TRBD2; j_call: TRBJ2-5; v_call: TRBV20-1
cdr3_nt: TGCGCCAGCAGCGCGGGACAGACTGGGTACGAGCAGTACTTC; cdr3_aa: CASSAGQTGYEQYF; clone_size: NA; d_call: NA; j_call: TRBJ2-7; v_call: TRBV4-3
cdr3_nt: TGTGCCAGCTCAGAGTACGGTGAGCAGTACTTC; cdr3_aa: CASSEYGEQYF; clone_size: NA; d_call: NA; j_call: TRBJ2-7; v_call: TRBV18
cdr3_nt: TGTGCCAGCAGCCTAGAACAGGGATCCACTGAAGCTTTCTTT; cdr3_aa: CASSLEQGSTEAFF; clone_size: NA; d_call: NA; j_call: TRBJ1-1; v_call: TRBV5-4
cdr3_nt: TGTGCCAGCAGCCAACTCCAGACAGGAACTAATGAAAAACTGTTTTTT; cdr3_aa: CASSQLQTGTNEKLFF; clone_size: NA; d_call: NA; j_call: TRBJ1-4; v_call: TRBV4-2
cdr3_nt: TGTGCCAGCAGTGAACCCGACAGGGGGCCAGTTGGAAACACCATATATTTT; cdr3_aa: CASSEPDRGPVGNTIYF; clone_size: NA; d_call: TRBD1; j_call: TRBJ1-3; v_call: TRBV2
cdr3_nt: TGTGCCAGCAGTTTAAGGGGGACGAGCTCCTACGAGCAGTACTTC; cdr3_aa: CASSLRGTSSYEQYF; clone_size: NA; d_call: NA; j_call: TRBJ2-7; v_call: TRBV27
cdr3_nt: TGTGCCACCGAGACTAGCGGGGGGGCCGATGAGCAGTTCTTC; cdr3_aa: CATETSGGADEQFF; clone_size: NA; d_call: TRBD2; j_call: TRBJ2-1; v_call: TRBV6-5
cdr3_nt: TGTGCCAGCAGTCTCCGGGCCCCGGGGGGACGAGAGACCCAGTACTTC; cdr3_aa: CASSLRAPGGRETQYF; clone_size: NA; d_call: TRBD2; j_call: TRBJ2-5; v_call: TRBV6-2/TRBV6-3
cdr3_nt: TGTGCCAGCACCCGGACTAGCGGGGGGGCAGACAATGAGCAGTTCTTC; cdr3_aa: CASTRTSGGADNEQFF; clone_size: NA; d_call: TRBD2; j_call: TRBJ2-1; v_call: TRBV27
cdr3_nt: TGTGCCAGCAGTGACGTGGAAAAACTGTTTTTT; cdr3_aa: CASSDVEKLFF; clone_size: NA; d_call: NA; j_call: TRBJ1-4; v_call: TRBV2
cdr3_nt: TGTGCCAGCAGCGTACCAGGTACAGATACGCAGTATTTT; cdr3_aa: CASSVPGTDTQYF; clone_size: NA; d_call: NA; j_call: TRBJ2-3; v_call: TRBV9
cdr3_nt: TGTGCTACACGGGGGGGGACAGGGCCAACTAGCGGTCCTTACAATGAGCAGTTCTTC; cdr3_aa: CATRGGTGPTSGPYNEQFF; clone_size: NA; d_call: NA; j_call: TRBJ2-1; v_call: TRBV5-4
cdr3_nt: TGTGCCAGCAGCTTGGACAGGGGTTACACAGATACGCAGTATTTT; cdr3_aa: CASSLDRGYTDTQYF; clone_size: NA; d_call: TRBD1; j_call: TRBJ2-3; v_call: TRBV5-4
cdr3_nt: TGTGCCAGTAGTGCCAGGGGCAATCAGCCCCAGCATTTT; cdr3_aa: CASSARGNQPQHF; clone_size: NA; d_call: NA; j_call: TRBJ1-5; v_call: TRBV19
cdr3_nt: TGCGCCAGCAGCCACCTCCCGGGGGGCAATCAGCCCCAGCATTTT; cdr3_aa: CASSHLPGGNQPQHF; clone_size: NA; d_call: NA; j_call: TRBJ1-5; v_call: TRBV4-1
cdr3_nt: TGTGCCAGCAGTTACTACGGGACAGGGATGGCCTACGAGCAGTACTTC; cdr3_aa: CASSYYGTGMAYEQYF; clone_size: NA; d_call: TRBD1; j_call: TRBJ2-7; v_call: TRBV6-5
cdr3_nt: TGTGCCAGCTCCTTCTCTGGCAGGGGTGATGAAAAACTGTTTTTT; cdr3_aa: CASSFSGRGDEKLFF; clone_size: NA; d_call: NA; j_call: TRBJ1-4; v_call: TRBV6-5
cdr3_nt: TGTGCCAGCAGCTTAGGCACAGCAATTGAAGCTTTCTTT; cdr3_aa: CASSLGTAIEAFF; clone_size: NA; d_call: NA; j_call: TRBJ1-1; v_call: TRBV7-2
cdr3_nt: TGTGCCAGCAGTACAGGGGTCTATGGCTACACCTTC; cdr3_aa: CASSTGVYGYTF; clone_size: few; d_call: TRBD1; j_call: TRBJ1-2; v_call: TRBV12-3/TRBV12-4
cdr3_nt: TGTGCCAGCAGCTTAGGTCTAGCGGGCGATGAGCAGTTCTTC; cdr3_aa: CASSLGLAGDEQFF; clone_size: NA; d_call: TRBD2; j_call: TRBJ2-1; v_call: TRBV7-9
cdr3_nt: TGTGCCAGCAGTATTGGGGGGGCCCCCTACGAGCAGTACTTC; cdr3_aa: CASSIGGAPYEQYF; clone_size: NA; d_call: NA; j_call: TRBJ2-7; v_call: TRBV28
cdr3_nt: TGTGCCAGCACCAGGACAGTCAACATGAACACTGAAGCTTTCTTT; cdr3_aa: CASTRTVNMNTEAFF; clone_size: NA; d_call: NA; j_call: TRBJ1-1; v_call: TRBV10-3
cdr3_nt: TGTGCCAGCAGTTACCTCCCGGATACGCAGTATTTT; cdr3_aa: CASSYLPDTQYF; clone_size: NA; d_call: NA; j_call: TRBJ2-3; v_call: TRBV6-6
cdr3_nt: TGTGCCTGGAGTGCCTGGACAGGGGGGCTTCACGAGACCCAGTACTTC; cdr3_aa: CAWSAWTGGLHETQYF; clone_size: NA; d_call: TRBD1; j_call: TRBJ2-5; v_call: TRBV30